This T cell receptor (beta chain) originates from a study of T-cell reconstitution after alpha-beta-depleted transplantation in children. This clonotype turned up a few times. It was with unique molecular identifiers that the TCRbeta library was prepared. MiXCR was run by TCRdb on the PCR reads, yielding one entry per CDR3 protein. Among about 540,000 distinct CDR3 sequences listed, about a sixth were seen once. Sequenced here: PBMCs from the stem cell graft donor, sampled from the stem cell graft. The receptor's source is a human donor who donated a stem cell graft to a child with acute lymphoblastic leukemia.

In nucleotides, the CDR3 is TGCGCCAGCAGCCCGACGGCGGGCCCGGGCACCGGGGAGCTGTTTTTT. This gives the protein CASSPTAGPGTGELFF. This chain links TRBV5-1 with TRBJ2-2; a possible D gene is TRBD2 (5 bases). Germline CDR1 is SGHRS and CDR2 is YFSETQ. The V end lost 4 bases, the J end lost 4 bases, and 17 bases lay between the germline ends. CDR3 length: 16 residues.